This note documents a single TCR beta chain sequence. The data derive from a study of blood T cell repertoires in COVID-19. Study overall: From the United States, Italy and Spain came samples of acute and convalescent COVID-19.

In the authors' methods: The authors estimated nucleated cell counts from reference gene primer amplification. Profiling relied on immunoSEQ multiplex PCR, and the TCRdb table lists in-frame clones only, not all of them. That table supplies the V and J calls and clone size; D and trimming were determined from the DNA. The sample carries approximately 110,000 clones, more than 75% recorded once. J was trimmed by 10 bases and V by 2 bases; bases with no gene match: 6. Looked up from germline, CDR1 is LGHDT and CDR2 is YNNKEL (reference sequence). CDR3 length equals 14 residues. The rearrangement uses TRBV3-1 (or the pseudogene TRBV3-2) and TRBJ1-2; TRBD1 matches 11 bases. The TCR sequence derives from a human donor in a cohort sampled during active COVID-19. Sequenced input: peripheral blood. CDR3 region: CASSQTDRGRDYTF. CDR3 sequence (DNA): TGTGCCAGCAGCCAAACGGACAGGGGGCGGGACTACACCTTC.